This TCR beta chain was recovered during a study of cytomegalovirus exposure and HLA in healthy donors. The PCR contained 60 Vbeta and 13 Jbeta primers. The method was immunoSEQ multiplex PCR; TCRdb's version includes in-frame clones alone and lacks a portion of them. The table shows 50,000 to 65,000 clones, with more than 60% occurring only once. In this sample, this clone turned up a few times. CDR3 length: 14 amino acids. The V and J ends lost 9 bases and 0 bases respectively, with 14 bases between them. Germline CDR1 LNHDA, CDR2 SQIVND (reference sequence). This clonotype originated in a woman aged 40 to 55 in good health and CMV-seropositive. The chain has TRBV19 and TRBJ1-1, with D uncertain. The specimen sequenced was PBMCs. The CDR3 bases are TGTGCCAGCCTGAGGGTGGGCATGAACACTGAAGCTTTCTTT. Translated: CASLRVGMNTEAFF.